Listed here are 25 T cell receptor beta chains from one sample, sequenced in a study of T cell changes during pregnancy in multiple sclerosis. This table comes from immunoSEQ multiplex PCR, and its TCRdb copy is limited to in-frame clones, with some not included. Here the sample spans around 78,000 clones, roughly 91% being singletons. Sequences were derived from peripheral blood, sampled in the third trimester of pregnancy. Source of these receptors: a female donor in good health, enrolled as a control in a pregnancy study.

This chain connects TRBV19 to TRBJ2-7, with a weak D call TRBD2 (5 bases). Trimming cost V 3 bases and J 0 bases, with 15 bases left between them. The V gene's germline CDR1 is LNHDA and CDR2 SQIVND (reference sequence). The CDR3 loop spans 16 amino acids. The CDR3 sequence: CASSIRAGIRSYEQYF. CDR3 coding DNA: TGTGCCAGTAGTATTAGGGCGGGTATCCGCTCCTACGAGCAGTACTTC.

This chain links TRBV10-3 with TRBJ1-2; D unclear. Looked up from germline, CDR1 is ENHRY and CDR2 is SYGVKD. This CDR3 is 12 amino acids long. V gave up 4 bases and J gave up 6 bases, with 9 bases separating them. CDR3 region: CAISVFINGYTF. CDR3 nucleotides: TGTGCCATCAGTGTTTTTATAAATGGCTACACCTTC.

This chain links TRBV7-9 with TRBJ1-6, with D maybe TRBD1 (6 bases). With 0 bases removed from V and 7 bases from J, the gap between germline ends came to 10 bases. The CDR3 is 15 amino acids. CDR1 and CDR2 (germline): SEHNR, FQNEAQ (reference sequence). The CDR3 DNA reads as TGTGCCAGCAGCTTAGCGAGGGGGGGGAATTCACCCCTCCACTTT. Its protein is CASSLARGGNSPLHF.

This chain connects TRBV28 to TRBJ1-5; 11 nucleotides align to TRBD1. Germline V gives CDR1 MDHEN, CDR2 SYDVKM. The length of the CDR3 is 13 residues. After removal of 10 bases from V and 15 bases from J, the junction contained 14 bases not matched to a gene. The CDR3 nucleotides read TGTGCCACTAGAAGACAAGGACAGGGGGCATGGCATTTT. Amino acids: CATRRQGQGAWHF.

The gene calls are TRBV7-6 and TRBJ2-7, with 13 bases lining up with TRBD2. This CDR3 region has 16 residues. Germline V gene sequence: CDR1 SGHVS, CDR2 FNYEAQ. V lost 3 bases and J lost 2; bases outside the gene matches: 4. The CDR3 DNA is TGTGCCAGCAGCTTCGCTACTAGCGGGGGGGCCTACGAGCAGTACTTC. Translation: CASSFATSGGAYEQYF.

The V call is TRBV28, the J call TRBJ2-7, with 8 positions matching TRBD2. V lost 0 bases, J lost 3 bases, and 13 bases stayed unmatched. The CDR3 runs 18 residues. Per the germline V gene, CDR1 is MDHEN and CDR2 is SYDVKM. The CDR3 is CASSLWTSVPLNFYEQYF. DNA for the CDR3: TGTGCCAGCAGTTTATGGACTAGCGTCCCATTGAACTTCTACGAGCAGTACTTC.

This sequence joins TRBV5-1 and TRBJ2-5; the D is unclear. The V and J ends lost 4 bases and 2 bases respectively, with 9 bases between them. The length of the CDR3 is 13 residues. CDR1 is SGHRS and CDR2 is YFSETQ in the germline V gene. Here the CDR3 reads CASSLTAQETQYF. In DNA, the CDR3 is TGCGCCAGCAGCCTTACAGCACAAGAGACCCAGTACTTC.

Worth noting for this clone: A junction boundary mismatches the germline segment, possibly from a read error. The chain is built from TRBV19 and TRBJ2-1; 9 bases align to TRBD2. This CDR3 region has 13 residues. Germline CDR1 reads LNHDA; CDR2 reads SQIVND (reference sequence). CDR3 amino acids: CASSMGGRAFRIF. DNA for the CDR3: TGTGCCAGTAGTATGGGCGGGAGGGCCTTTCGGATCTTC. Full variable domain (rest looked up from reference TRBV19 and TRBJ2-1): DGGITQSPKYLFRKEGQNVTLSCEQNLNHDAMYWYRQDPGQGLRLIYYSQIVNDFQKGDIAEGYSVSREKKESFPLTVTSAQKNPTAFYLCASSMGGRAFRIFGPGTRLTVL.

The chain uses TRBV19 and TRBJ1-5; weak D call: TRBD1 (6 bases). V lost 3 bases and J 3 bases, leaving 9 bases between the germline ends. The CDR3 extends over 14 amino acids. Germline loops: CDR1 LNHDA, CDR2 SQIVND (reference sequence). This CDR3 is CASSMWTANQPQHF. CDR3 nucleotides: TGTGCCAGTAGTATGTGGACAGCCAATCAGCCCCAGCATTTT.

The rearrangement links TRBV7-2 to TRBJ2-2, with 7 bases fitting TRBD1. J gave up 7 bases and V 5 bases, and 7 bases lay outside the gene matches. The germline V gene has CDR1 SGHTA and CDR2 FQGNSA. The CDR3 runs to 14 residues. This CDR3 is CASSPRQGNGELFF. CDR3 in DNA: TGTGCCAGCAGCCCCCGACAGGGAAACGGGGAGCTGTTTTTT.

This sequence joins TRBV6-1 and TRBJ1-2; maybe TRBD1 (6 bases). Looked up from germline, CDR1 is MNHNS and CDR2 is SASEGT. The CDR3 length is 15 residues. Trimming cost V 2 bases and J 6 bases, with 16 bases left between them. The CDR3 sequence: CASSETLGGRDGYTF. In DNA, the CDR3 is TGTGCCAGCAGTGAAACACTCGGGGGGCGGGATGGCTACACCTTC.

This clone was seen a handful of times. This chain connects TRBV7-9 to TRBJ2-7, with 7 nucleotides matching TRBD1. CDR1 and CDR2 from the germline V gene are SEHNR and FQNEAQ (reference sequence). J lost 2 bases, V lost 4 bases, and 17 bases had no gene match. The CDR3 is 18 residues long. CDR3 nucleotides: TGTGCCAGCAGCTCTCCAGCAGCTCCCAGGGACAGCCCCTACGAGCAGTACTTC. Protein sequence: CASSSPAAPRDSPYEQYF.

CDR3 nucleotide sequence: TGTGCCAGCAGCTTAGAGGGGGCGAAGACCCAGTACTTC. It codes for CASSLEGAKTQYF. The rearrangement links TRBV7-2 to TRBJ2-5; 7 bases are a match to TRBD1. J was trimmed by 6 bases and V by 1 base; bases with no gene match: 2. The CDR3 loop spans 13 amino acids. Germline V lookup: CDR1 SGHTA, CDR2 FQGNSA.

This clone appeared once. This chain links TRBV15 with TRBJ2-1; 7 bases are shared with TRBD1. Germline loops: CDR1 LNHNV, CDR2 YYDKDF (reference sequence). The CDR3 consists of 16 residues. The J segment lost 2 bases and the V segment lost 2 bases, leaving 6 bases of the junction unmatched. The CDR3 region has the DNA TGTGCCACCAGCAGATCCCGGGACAGTGCCTACAATGAGCAGTTCTTC. Residues: CATSRSRDSAYNEQFF.

This chain connects TRBV6-1 to TRBJ1-5; D gene uncertain. V was trimmed by 6 bases and J by 4 bases, leaving 10 bases between them. This CDR3 region has 13 residues. CDR1 is MNHNS and CDR2 is SASEGT in the germline V gene. The CDR3 sequence is CASSAQSNQPQHF. The CDR3 bases are TGTGCCAGCAGCGCACAGAGTAATCAGCCCCAGCATTTT.

V usage is TRBV5-1 and J usage is TRBJ2-7; 9 nucleotides agree with TRBD2. Germline V gene sequence: CDR1 SGHRS, CDR2 YFSETQ. CDR3 length: 15 residues. Trimming at V came to 3 bases and at J to 3 bases, leaving 7 bases not matched to a gene. CDR3 nucleotide sequence: TGCGCCAGCAGCTCTTTAGCGGGAGTGAGCTACGAGCAGTACTTC. Translated: CASSSLAGVSYEQYF.

The CDR3 here is CASRLGEGLSGYTF. Here the CDR3 DNA reads TGTGCCAGCCGCCTAGGGGAGGGACTAAGTGGCTACACCTTC. The chain joins TRBV6-6 to TRBJ1-2, with D possibly TRBD1 on 5 matching bases. In germline, CDR1 is MNHNY, CDR2 SVGAGI (reference sequence). The CDR3 consists of 14 residues. With 8 bases removed from V and 7 bases from J, the gap between germline ends came to 20 bases.

This CDR3 reads CASSLVGGVGEQYF. The DNA for the CDR3 is TGTGCCAGCAGCTTAGTCGGGGGGGTTGGAGAGCAGTACTTC. This rearrangement joins TRBV7-2 to TRBJ2-7, with TRBD2 identical over 8 bases. Looked up from germline, CDR1 is SGHTA and CDR2 is FQGNSA. With V trimmed by 1 base and J by 7 bases, 6 bases remained unmatched. This CDR3 contains 14 residues.

The rearrangement links TRBV18 to TRBJ2-7; 7 bases are a match to TRBD1. The ends lost 6 bases at V and 3 bases at J; junction bases unmatched: 8. This CDR3 spans 14 amino acids. Germline V CDR1 and CDR2: KGHSH, LQKENI. CDR3 amino acids: CASSPTTGYYEQYF. For the CDR3, the DNA is TGTGCCAGCTCCCCAACGACAGGGTACTACGAGCAGTACTTC.

This chain uses TRBV25-1 with TRBJ2-5, with TRBD2 matching over 7 bases. This CDR3 has 13 residues. Germline V gene data show CDR1 as MGHDK and CDR2 as SYGVNS. Unmatched junction bases numbered 3, after V lost 3 bases and J lost 5 bases. The DNA for the CDR3 is TGTGCCAGCAGTGACGGAGCGGGGGAGACCCAGTACTTC. Its translation: CASSDGAGETQYF.

J is TRBJ2-5 and V is TRBV11-1; 7 bases are a match to TRBD2. Trimming cost V 2 bases and J 2 bases; bases outside gene matches: 5. The CDR3 spans 15 residues. Germline-derived CDR1 and CDR2 are SGHAT and FQDESV (reference sequence). CDR3 protein: CASSLNGGSQETQYF. The CDR3 DNA reads as TGTGCCAGCAGCTTAAACGGGGGGTCTCAAGAGACCCAGTACTTC. The variable domain in full, with the rest retrieved from reference TRBV11-1 and TRBJ2-5, is EAEVAQSPRYKITEKSQAVAFWCDPISGHATLYWYRQILGQGPELLVQFQDESVVDDSQLPKDRFSAERLKGVDSTLKIQPAELGDSAMYLCASSLNGGSQETQYFGPGTRLLVL.

The chain combines TRBV7-9 with TRBJ1-6; D is unclear. Germline V CDR1 and CDR2: SEHNR, FQNEAQ (reference sequence). V was pared by 5 bases and J by 9 bases, with 14 bases between. The CDR3 consists of 14 residues. The chain's CDR3 is CASSLGGLPSPLHF. The CDR3, as DNA: TGTGCCAGCAGCCTCGGCGGCCTTCCTTCACCCCTCCACTTT. The complete variable domain, with remaining parts taken from reference TRBV7-9 and TRBJ1-6, reads DTGVSQNPRHKITKRGQNVTFRCDPISEHNRLYWYRQTLGQGPEFLTYFQNEAQLEKSRLLSDRFSAERPKGSFSTLEIQRTEQGDSAMYLCASSLGGLPSPLHFGNGTRLTVT.

V usage is TRBV14 and J usage is TRBJ1-1; 7 bases are a match to TRBD1. J lost 1 base, V lost 3 bases, and 11 bases had no gene match. The CDR3 has 17 amino acids. Germline values: CDR1 SGHDN, CDR2 FVKESK. The CDR3 reads CASSHTGLRGQNTEAFF. The CDR3 region has the DNA TGTGCCAGCAGCCACACGGGTTTAAGGGGGCAGAACACTGAAGCTTTCTTT.

For the CDR3, the DNA is TGTGCCAGCAGTGGACGGACAGCCAACTATGGCTACACCTTC. This codes for CASSGRTANYGYTF. The rearrangement uses TRBV6-1 and TRBJ1-2, with TRBD1 as a possible D gene (6 bases). V was pared by 4 bases and J by 2 bases, with 11 bases between. This CDR3 contains 14 residues. In germline, CDR1 is MNHNS, CDR2 SASEGT.

DNA of the CDR3: TGCGCCAGCAGCTTCCACGGGGAGCTGTTTTTT. Translating it yields CASSFHGELFF. This chain uses TRBV5-1 with TRBJ2-2; D is unresolved. The germline gives CDR1 SGHRS, CDR2 YFSETQ. V lost 2 bases and J 7 bases, leaving 3 bases between the germline ends. The CDR3 spans 11 residues.